This T cell receptor (beta chain) was profiled in a study of T cells expressing NK-cell markers. TCRdb re-called the 5' RACE reads and shows each CDR3 protein once, DNA omitted. The sample totals some 110,000 distinct CDR3 sequences. What was sequenced was blood T cells: a sorted CD56 or NKG2C T cell subset, CD4+ or CD8+ T cells, or bulk PBMC T cells (not recorded which). This clonotype was sampled from a woman between 18 and 70 years old in good health.

CDR3: CASSLRIGPSGTFGYTF. The chain employs TRBV27 and TRBJ1-2. The CDR3 loop spans 17 amino acids. Germline CDR1 MNHEY, CDR2 SMNVEV (reference sequence).